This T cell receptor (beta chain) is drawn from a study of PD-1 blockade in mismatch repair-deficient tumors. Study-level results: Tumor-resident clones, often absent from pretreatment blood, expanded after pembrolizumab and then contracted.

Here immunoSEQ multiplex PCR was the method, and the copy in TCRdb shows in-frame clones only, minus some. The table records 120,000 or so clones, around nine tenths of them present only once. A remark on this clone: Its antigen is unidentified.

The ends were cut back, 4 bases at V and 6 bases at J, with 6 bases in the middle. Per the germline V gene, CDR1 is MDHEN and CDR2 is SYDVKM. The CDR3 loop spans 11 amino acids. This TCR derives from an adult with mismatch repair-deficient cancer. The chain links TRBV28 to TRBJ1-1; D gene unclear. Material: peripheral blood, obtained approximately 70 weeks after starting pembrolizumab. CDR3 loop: CASSWGSEAFF. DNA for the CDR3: TGTGCCAGCAGTTGGGGTTCTGAAGCTTTCTTT.